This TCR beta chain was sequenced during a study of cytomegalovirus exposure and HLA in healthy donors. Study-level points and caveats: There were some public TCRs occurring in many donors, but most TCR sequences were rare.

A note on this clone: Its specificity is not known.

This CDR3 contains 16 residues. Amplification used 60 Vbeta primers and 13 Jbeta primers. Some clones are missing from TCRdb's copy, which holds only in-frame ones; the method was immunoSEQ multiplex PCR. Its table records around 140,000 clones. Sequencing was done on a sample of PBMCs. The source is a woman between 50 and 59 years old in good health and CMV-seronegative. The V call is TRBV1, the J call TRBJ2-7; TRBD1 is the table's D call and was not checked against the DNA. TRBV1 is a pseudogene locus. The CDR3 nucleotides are TGCACCAGCAGCCAAGATGAACAGGGGGACGGCTACGAGCAGTACTTC. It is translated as CTSSQDEQGDGYEQYF.